This is a list of T cell receptor beta chains from one sample in a study of beta chain features in type 1 diabetes. Repertoires were generated with immunoSEQ multiplex PCR, while TCRdb's copy carries only in-frame clones and drops some. The table records 200,000 to 250,000 clones, around 9.6% of them present only once. The specimen was naive CD4+ T cells from blood. Receptors were obtained from a woman aged 18-30 years in good health. Both conserved end residues are part of each CDR3. Fields, in order: D gene, clone size, J gene, V gene, CDR3 DNA, CDR3 protein. D genes are given only for firm matches. Rows may omit the clone size; those that give it use once, few, many or a size class.

>TRBD1|NA|TRBJ2-2|TRBV7-9
TGTGCCAGCAGCTTAGGTCTCAGGGACAGACACGGGGAGCTGTTTTTT
CASSLGLRDRHGELFF
>TRBD1|NA|TRBJ2-3|TRBV2
TGTGCCAGCAGTGCAGACAGGGGCAAAACAGATACGCAGTATTTT
CASSADRGKTDTQYF
>TRBD2|NA|TRBJ2-1|TRBV29-1
TGCAGCGTTGTGAGACTAGCGGGAGGTAACAATGAGCAGTTCTTC
CSVVRLAGGNNEQFF
>NA|few|TRBJ1-1|TRBV25-1
TGTGCCAGCAGTGAACAGGGAATTGCGGAAGCTTTCTTT
CASSEQGIAEAFF
>TRBD1|NA|TRBJ2-7|TRBV7-6
TGTGCCAGCAGCTTAAGATTTATCGGACAGGGCCCCTACGAGCAGTACTTC
CASSLRFIGQGPYEQYF
>NA|few|TRBJ2-2|TRBV20-1
TGCAGTGCTCGGAGTACCGGGGAGCTGTTTTTT
CSARSTGELFF
>NA|few|TRBJ2-3|TRBV7-3
TGTGCCAGCAGCCCGCATGCAACTAGCACAGATACGCAGTATTTT
CASSPHATSTDTQYF
>TRBD1|many|TRBJ1-2|TRBV4-1
TGCGCCAGCAGCCCCCGGGACAGCTATGGCTACACCTTC
CASSPRDSYGYTF
>NA|NA|TRBJ2-1|TRBV30
TGTGCCTGGATGGTCCGCGACAATGAGCAGTTCTTC
CAWMVRDNEQFF
>TRBD2|NA|TRBJ2-1|TRBV7-9
TGTGCCAGCAGCCAGGGACTAGCGGAGGGGGTCCGGCAGTTCTTC
CASSQGLAEGVRQFF
>TRBD1|few|TRBJ2-2|TRBV27
TGTGCCAGCAGCCCCCGGGACAGGTCGAACACCGGGGAGCTGTTTTTT
CASSPRDRSNTGELFF
>TRBD1|few|TRBJ1-1|TRBV7-6
TGTGCCAGCAGCTTAGCGGGACAGAGAACTGAAGCTTTCTTT
CASSLAGQRTEAFF
>TRBD1|NA|TRBJ1-1|TRBV11-2
TGTGCCAGCAGCTTAGCCGGGACAGACACTGAAGCTTTCTTT
CASSLAGTDTEAFF
>NA|few|TRBJ1-2|TRBV7-9
TGTGCCAGCAGCACTATACCAGATGCTGGCTACACCTTC
CASSTIPDAGYTF
>TRBD2|few|TRBJ2-5|TRBV5-1
TGCGCCAGCAGCCCGGGACTATTAGAGACCCAGTACTTC
CASSPGLLETQYF
>NA|NA|TRBJ1-2|TRBV5-1
TGCGCCAGCAGCCCGGGGGGACAAGGGAATAACTATGGCTACACCTTC
CASSPGGQGNNYGYTF
>NA|few|TRBJ2-5|TRBV6-5
TGTGCCAGCAGTCTAAAACTTCAAGAGACCCAGTACTTC
CASSLKLQETQYF
>NA|NA|TRBJ1-1|TRBV29-1
TGCAGCGCGAAGCAGGGCCACACTGAAGCTTTCTTT
CSAKQGHTEAFF
>TRBD1|NA|TRBJ2-7|TRBV5-1
TGCGCCAGCTCGTCCATGGGATCGAGTTACAGGGGCGAGGAGCAGTACTTC
CASSSMGSSYRGEEQYF
>TRBD1|NA|TRBJ1-2|TRBV7-9
TGTGCCAGCAGCCAGGGACAGAACTATGGCTACACCTTC
CASSQGQNYGYTF
>TRBD1|NA|TRBJ1-2|TRBV18
TGTGCCAGCTCACCACCGGGTCTACAGGGGAACTATGGCTACACCTTC
CASSPPGLQGNYGYTF
>NA|NA|TRBJ2-5|TRBV12-5
TGTGCTAGTGGTTTGCCAATTTACAGGCGGGAGACCCAGTACTTC
CASGLPIYRRETQYF
>NA|NA|TRBJ2-2|TRBV29-1
TGCAGCGTAGACAGGTCGAACACCGGGGAGCTGTTTTTT
CSVDRSNTGELFF
>TRBD1|NA|TRBJ2-5|TRBV2
TGTGCCAGCAACGGACAGGGAGGAGGAGAGACCCAGTACTTC
CASNGQGGGETQYF
>TRBD2|few|TRBJ2-5|TRBV19
TGTGCCAGTAGTACCCTACGGCTAGCGGAACAAGAGACCCAGTACTTC
CASSTLRLAEQETQYF
>NA|few|TRBJ1-1|TRBV19
TGTGCCAGTAGTATAGGGGCAGCTTACCTGAACACTGAAGCTTTCTTT
CASSIGAAYLNTEAFF
>NA|NA|TRBJ1-5|TRBV6-1
TGTGCCAGCAGTGACAGGGGTGGTCGGCCCCAGCATTTT
CASSDRGGRPQHF
>TRBD1|NA|TRBJ1-5|TRBV10-2
TGCGCCAGCAGACCCTCTGGGACAGGGAGCAATCAGCCCCAGCATTTT
CASRPSGTGSNQPQHF
>TRBD1|few|TRBJ2-1|TRBV9
TGTGCCAGCAGCGTAGACAGGGGGAATTGGGACAATGAGCAGTTCTTC
CASSVDRGNWDNEQFF
>TRBD1|NA|TRBJ2-1|TRBV7-3
TGTGCCAGCAGCGAACAGGGGAAAGAGCAGTTCTTC
CASSEQGKEQFF
>NA|few|TRBJ1-3|TRBV18
TGTGCCAGCTCACCGGGAGATAACACCATATATTTT
CASSPGDNTIYF
>NA|NA|TRBJ1-3|TRBV5-5
TGTGCCAGCAGCTCGTCGACTGCCCGGGGGACCATATATTTT
CASSSSTARGTIYF
>NA|few|TRBJ2-5|TRBV29-1
TGCAGCGTTGAATACAGGGTAGGAGAGACCCAGTACTTC
CSVEYRVGETQYF
>TRBD1|NA|TRBJ2-4|TRBV25-1
TGTGCCAGCAGTGAATGGGGACAGGGTTTGAAAAACATTCAGTACTTC
CASSEWGQGLKNIQYF
>TRBD2|NA|TRBJ2-1|TRBV6-4
TGTGCCAGCAGCGCTAGCGGGAGAAGGAGCAATGAGCAGTTCTTC
CASSASGRRSNEQFF
>NA|few|TRBJ2-5|TRBV20-1
TGCAGTGCGAGTTCGGAGACCCAGTACTTC
CSASSETQYF
>NA|NA|TRBJ2-5|TRBV29-1
TGCAGCGTTGAGCAGGGGCAATGGGAGACCCAGTACTTC
CSVEQGQWETQYF
>TRBD2|NA|TRBJ2-7|TRBV28
TGTGCCAGTGGCGGGGGCTACGAGCAGTACTTC
CASGGGYEQYF
>NA|few|TRBJ2-7|TRBV2
TGTGCCAGCAGTGAAAATTCCCCCCTCTACGAGCAGTACTTC
CASSENSPLYEQYF
>NA|NA|TRBJ1-4|TRBV30
TGTGCCTTGGGAGTTTCCGGGACAAGACAAGGAAAACTGTTTTTT
CALGVSGTRQGKLFF
>NA|NA|TRBJ1-2|TRBV5-4
TGTGCCAGCAGCGCGGCAGGGGCTTTCGGCTACACCTTC
CASSAAGAFGYTF